The 22 T cell receptor beta chains below all came from one sample that was sequenced in a study of blood T cell repertoires in COVID-19 (dated by TCRdb to 2020 to 2022). Preparation of the library involved the immunoSEQ multiplex PCR assay. The table comes from immuneACCESS by way of TCRdb, which keeps in-frame sequences with V and J called. Part of the clones is missing from these tables; in studies checked, under half for an unresolved V gene and the rest for unknown reasons. This sample lists approximately 150,000 clones; approximately 91% were detected once. Approximately 5% of the sample belongs to the ten largest clones. Sequences were obtained from peripheral blood. These receptors originate from a man aged 18 to 29 with COVID-19, enrolled during active disease.

The V and J genes are TRBV2 and TRBJ2-1; 14 nucleotides line up with TRBD2. V was pared by 8 bases and J by 7 bases, with 10 bases of the junction left unmatched. The CDR3 contains 16 residues. Germline CDR1 is SNHLY and CDR2 is FYNNEI. Written as DNA, the CDR3 is TGTGCCAGCCTCATGCGGGGGACTAGCGGGAGAAATGAGCAGTTCTTC. Residues: CASLMRGTSGRNEQFF.

This clone was observed a handful of times. The V and J genes are TRBV4-1 and TRBJ2-2; D remains unclear. The germline V and J ends were trimmed by 0 bases and 5 bases, with 10 bases remaining between them. The CDR3 extends over 15 amino acids. Germline loops: CDR1 MGHRA, CDR2 YSYEKL. This CDR3 reads CASSQEVVGTGELFF. In DNA form, the CDR3 reads TGCGCCAGCAGCCAAGAAGTGGTCGGGACCGGGGAGCTGTTTTTT.

V usage is TRBV9 and J usage is TRBJ1-4; 7 bases match TRBD1. Germline V lookup: CDR1 SGDLS, CDR2 YYNGEE. Losses at the gene ends were 1 base for V and 2 bases for J; bases not matched to a gene: 5. This CDR3 has 16 amino acids. The CDR3 spells CASSVRTGGTNEKLFF. CDR3 nucleotide sequence: TGTGCCAGCAGCGTAAGGACAGGCGGGACTAATGAAAAACTGTTTTTT. Filled out from reference TRBV9 and TRBJ1-4, the complete variable domain reads DSGVTQTPKHLITATGQRVTLRCSPRSGDLSVYWYQQSLDQGLQFLIQYYNGEERAKGNILERFSAQQFPDLHSELNLSSLELGDSALYFCASSVRTGGTNEKLFFGSGTQLSVL.

V gene TRBV4-3 combines with J gene TRBJ2-4; 7 bases map to TRBD2. V shed 0 bases and J 7 bases; nucleotides not matched to a gene: 9. CDR1 is LGHNA, CDR2 YSLEER, per germline. This CDR3 is 16 amino acids long. The DNA for the CDR3 is TGCGCCAGCAGCCAAGATACTCCTAGCGGCGTGAACATTCAGTACTTC. Its protein is CASSQDTPSGVNIQYF.

CDR3 nucleotide sequence: TGTGCCAGCAGTTTGGGGCGAAGGGGGCGTGAGCAGTTCTTC. It codes for CASSLGRRGREQFF. The V gene is TRBV28, the J gene TRBJ2-1; the match to TRBD1 covers 7 bases. Germline CDR1 and CDR2: MDHEN and SYDVKM. The CDR3 contains 14 residues. The V gene end was trimmed by 3 bases and the J gene end by 9 bases; junction bases not matched to a gene: 8.

This chain links TRBV7-3 with TRBJ2-1; 8 bases are a match to TRBD1. This CDR3 is 13 amino acids long. V gave up 1 base and J gave up 14 bases; unmatched junction bases: 7. Germline V gene data show CDR1 as SGHTA and CDR2 as FQGTGA. CDR3: CASSLIPGQGKFF. CDR3 nucleotides: TGTGCCAGCAGCTTAATCCCCGGACAGGGAAAGTTCTTC. Combining the CDR3 with reference TRBV7-3 and TRBJ2-1 gives the whole variable domain GAGVSQTPSNKVTEKGKYVELRCDPISGHTALYWYRQSLGQGPEFLIYFQGTGAADDSGLPNDRFFAVRPEGSVSTLKIQRTERGDSAVYLCASSLIPGQGKFFGPGTRLTVL.

The genes are TRBV27 and TRBJ2-2; 7 bases fit TRBD1. Germline lookup yields CDR1 MNHEY and CDR2 SMNVEV (reference sequence). V lost 8 bases to trimming and J lost 6 bases; unmatched junction nucleotides: 9. This CDR3 has 14 residues. The CDR3 coding sequence is TGTGCCAGCCTAAGTCACAGGGGCTCCGGGGAGCTGTTTTTT. Translation gives CASLSHRGSGELFF.

This clone was picked up one time. The chain has TRBV12-3 or TRBV12-4 and TRBJ1-2, with TRBD1 matching over 7 bases. V lost 6 bases and J lost 8; bases outside the gene matches: 9. This CDR3 contains 13 residues. The CDR3 DNA reads as TGTGCCAGCAGCACTGACAGGGTTAAGGGCTACACCTTC. Protein: CASSTDRVKGYTF.

The V gene is TRBV6-2 or TRBV6-3, the J gene TRBJ2-2; TRBD2 aligns across 8 bases. Per germline, CDR1 MNHEY and CDR2 SVGEGT. There are 15 residues in the CDR3. The V gene end was trimmed by 0 bases and the J gene end by 3 bases; junction bases not matched to a gene: 0. The CDR3 nucleotides are TGTGCCAGCAGTTACTCCGGGGGGGACACCGGGGAGCTGTTTTTT. Protein product: CASSYSGGDTGELFF.

The CDR3 sequence is CASSLDSAPTDTQYF. The CDR3 nucleotides are TGTGCCAGCAGCTTAGATAGCGCCCCCACAGATACGCAGTATTTT. The chain recombines TRBV7-2 with TRBJ2-3; D perhaps matches TRBD2 (5 bases). The V end was cut by 1 base, the J end by 2 bases, with 10 bases between. Germline V lookup: CDR1 SGHTA, CDR2 FQGNSA. This CDR3 spans 15 amino acids.

V gene TRBV9 combines with J gene TRBJ2-7, with D perhaps TRBD2 (5 bases). V was clipped by 0 bases and J by 4 bases, with 17 bases between them. The germline gives CDR1 SGDLS, CDR2 YYNGEE. The CDR3 consists of 16 residues. The CDR3 DNA sequence: TGTGCCAGCAGCGTAGGTTCAGGACTCAGAGGTTACGAGCAGTACTTC. Amino acids: CASSVGSGLRGYEQYF.

This rearrangement joins TRBV19 to TRBJ2-6; 8 positions agree with TRBD1. Losses at the gene ends were 5 bases for V and 0 bases for J; bases not matched to a gene: 6. The V gene's germline CDR1 is LNHDA and CDR2 SQIVND (reference sequence). The CDR3 length is 17 residues. As DNA, the CDR3 is TGTGCCAGTAGTCCAGGGACAGGCAGCTCTGGGGCCAACGTCCTGACTTTC. Protein sequence: CASSPGTGSSGANVLTF.

The chain has TRBV20-1 and TRBJ2-7; D is uncertain. V was pared by 6 bases and J by 2 bases, with 8 bases between. Germline V gene lookup returns CDR1 DFQATT and CDR2 SNEGSKA (reference sequence). CDR3 length: 11 amino acids. CDR3 protein: CSARITYEQYF. CDR3 in DNA: TGCAGTGCCAGGATAACCTACGAGCAGTACTTC.

This chain links TRBV12-3 or TRBV12-4 with TRBJ1-2, with 7 nucleotides matching TRBD1. V was pared by 5 bases and J by 5 bases, with 5 bases of the junction left unmatched. This CDR3 has 13 residues. This CDR3 reads CASSAGTEYGYTF. CDR3 in DNA: TGTGCCAGCAGTGCGGGGACAGAATATGGCTACACCTTC.

The V gene is TRBV5-1, the J gene TRBJ2-2; 13 bases line up with TRBD2. This CDR3 is 19 amino acids long. Germline values: CDR1 SGHRS, CDR2 YFSETQ. Losses at the gene ends were 3 bases for V and 0 bases for J; bases not matched to a gene: 8. CDR3 DNA sequence: TGCGCCAGCAGCTGGGGACTAGCGGGGCTATCTTCGAACACCGGGGAGCTGTTTTTT. Translated: CASSWGLAGLSSNTGELFF.

This sequence joins TRBV27 and TRBJ2-7, with D possibly TRBD1 on 6 matching bases. This CDR3 is built from 17 residues. V was shortened by 0 bases and J by 5 bases, with 20 bases between the two germline ends. The germline gives CDR1 MNHEY, CDR2 SMNVEV (reference sequence). The CDR3 region is CASSLSPGQLPRNEQYF. The CDR3 region has the DNA TGTGCCAGCAGTTTATCCCCCGGACAGCTTCCTCGGAACGAGCAGTACTTC.

This chain joins TRBV19 and TRBJ1-5; D is possibly TRBD1 (5 bases). The CDR3 is 14 residues long. Germline-derived CDR1 and CDR2 are LNHDA and SQIVND (reference sequence). V was pared by 3 bases and J by 6 bases, with 12 bases between. The CDR3 bases are TGTGCCAGTAGTATTGCGGGGCTGGGTCAGCCCCAGCATTTT. It codes for CASSIAGLGQPQHF.

The chain employs TRBV7-8 and TRBJ2-7; D gene uncertain. Between the trimmed V and J ends, which lost 4 bases and 3 bases, there was a span of 4 bases. Per germline, CDR1 SGHVS and CDR2 FQNEAQ. The CDR3 runs 11 residues. The CDR3 DNA reads as TGTGCCAGCAGCTCCATCTACGAGCAGTACTTC. It encodes CASSSIYEQYF.

The chain combines TRBV7-2 with TRBJ2-3; TRBD2 aligns across 7 bases. CDR3 size: 14 residues. J gave up 4 bases and V 4 bases, and 5 bases lay outside the gene matches. The germline CDR1 and CDR2 sequences are SGHTA and FQGNSA. The CDR3 region has the DNA TGTGCCAGCAGCTCGGGGGGTAGCTCAGATACGCAGTATTTT. It translates to CASSSGGSSDTQYF. The whole variable domain, remainder taken from reference TRBV7-2 and TRBJ2-3, is GAGVSQSPSNKVTEKGKDVELRCDPISGHTALYWYRQSLGQGLEFLIYFQGNSAPDKSGLPSDRFSAERTGGSVSTLTIQRTQQEDSAVYLCASSSGGSSDTQYFGPGTRLTVL.

This clone was observed once. The V gene is TRBV12-3 or TRBV12-4, the J gene TRBJ1-2, with D perhaps matching TRBD1 (5 bases). Trimming pared 3 bases from V and 5 bases from J, leaving 10 bases between. CDR3 size: 13 residues. CDR3 sequence reads: CASSFDSLYGYTF. CDR3 nucleotide sequence: TGTGCCAGCAGTTTCGACAGCCTATATGGCTACACCTTC.

The DNA of the CDR3 is TGTGCCAGCAGCTTAACCGCAGGTCAACAGACTGAAGCTTTCTTT. Protein product: CASSLTAGQQTEAFF. The chain carries TRBV7-2 and TRBJ1-1; D unresolved. CDR3 length: 15 residues. Germline values: CDR1 SGHTA, CDR2 FQGNSA. Trimming pared 2 bases from V and 5 bases from J, leaving 15 bases between. Full variable domain (remainder filled in from reference TRBV7-2 and TRBJ1-1): GAGVSQSPSNKVTEKGKDVELRCDPISGHTALYWYRQSLGQGLEFLIYFQGNSAPDKSGLPSDRFSAERTGGSVSTLTIQRTQQEDSAVYLCASSLTAGQQTEAFFGQGTRLTVV.

This chain uses TRBV6-5 with TRBJ1-2; the D is unclear. Trimming removed 4 bases from V and 5 bases from J, with 5 bases in between. Per germline, CDR1 MNHEY and CDR2 SVGAGI. The CDR3 sequence is 11 residues long. The CDR3 DNA follows: TGTGCCAGCAGTTCCTTATATGGCTACACCTTC. It codes for CASSSLYGYTF.